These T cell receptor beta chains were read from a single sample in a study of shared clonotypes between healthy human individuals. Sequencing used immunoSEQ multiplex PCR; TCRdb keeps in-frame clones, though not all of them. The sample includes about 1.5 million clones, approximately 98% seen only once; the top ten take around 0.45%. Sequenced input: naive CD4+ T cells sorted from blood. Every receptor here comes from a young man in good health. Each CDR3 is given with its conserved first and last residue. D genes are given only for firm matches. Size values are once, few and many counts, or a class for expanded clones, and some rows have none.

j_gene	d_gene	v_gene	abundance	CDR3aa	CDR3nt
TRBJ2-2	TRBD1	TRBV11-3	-	CASSSSDRATGELFF	TGTGCCAGCAGCTCGTCAGACAGGGCTACCGGGGAGCTGTTTTTT
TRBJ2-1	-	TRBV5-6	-	CASSSTGKNPHEQFF	TGTGCCAGCAGCTCCACCGGGAAAAATCCCCATGAGCAGTTCTTC
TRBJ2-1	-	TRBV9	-	CASINEQFF	TGTGCCAGCATCAATGAGCAGTTCTTC
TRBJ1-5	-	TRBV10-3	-	CAISEEKGSNQPQHF	TGTGCCATCAGTGAGGAAAAGGGTAGCAATCAGCCCCAGCATTTT
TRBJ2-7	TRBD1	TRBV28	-	CASSSSGGSYEQYF	TGTGCCAGCAGTTCTTCAGGGGGTAGCTACGAGCAGTACTTC
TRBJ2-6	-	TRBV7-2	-	CASSCHVRRQSRANVLTF	TGTGCCAGCAGCTGCCATGTGAGACGACAAAGTCGGGCCAACGTCCTGACTTTC
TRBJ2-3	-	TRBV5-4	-	CAPSNGGRTDTQYF	TGTGCCCCCAGCAATGGGGGGCGCACAGATACGCAGTATTTT
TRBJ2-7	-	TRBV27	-	CASSISLGPYEQYF	TGTGCCAGCAGTATCTCACTAGGGCCCTACGAGCAGTACTTC
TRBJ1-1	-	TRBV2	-	CASGRQGTEAFF	TGTGCCAGCGGACGGCAGGGCACTGAAGCTTTCTTT
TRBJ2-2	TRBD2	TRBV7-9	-	CASGPETSFAGELFF	TGTGCCAGCGGACCGGAGACTAGCTTCGCCGGGGAGCTGTTTTTT
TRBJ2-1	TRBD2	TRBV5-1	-	CASSPDPGLVSEQFF	TGCGCCAGCAGCCCCGACCCGGGACTAGTTTCCGAGCAGTTCTTC
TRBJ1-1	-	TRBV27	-	CASSLWGETEAFF	TGTGCCAGCAGTTTATGGGGGGAGACTGAAGCTTTCTTT
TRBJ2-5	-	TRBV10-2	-	CASSANGVETQYF	TGCGCCAGCTCCGCAAACGGGGTTGAGACCCAGTACTTC
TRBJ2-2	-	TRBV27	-	CASSLNAGELFF	TGTGCCAGCAGTTTAAACGCCGGGGAGCTGTTTTTT
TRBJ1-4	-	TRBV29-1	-	CSAGTTNEKLFF	TGCAGCGCTGGAACAACTAATGAAAAACTGTTTTTT
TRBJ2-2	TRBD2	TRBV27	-	CASSVLAGEGELFF	TGTGCCAGCAGTGTACTAGCGGGAGAGGGGGAGCTGTTTTTT
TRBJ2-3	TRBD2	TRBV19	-	CASSIVGSSGAPTDTQYF	TGTGCCAGTAGTATCGTGGGGAGTAGCGGGGCGCCCACAGATACGCAGTATTTT
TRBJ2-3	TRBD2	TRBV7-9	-	CASSLGGGIQVADTQYF	TGTGCCAGCAGCTTAGGGGGAGGGATCCAGGTTGCAGATACGCAGTATTTT
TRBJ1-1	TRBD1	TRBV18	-	CASSPRTGQFSTEAFF	TGTGCCAGCTCACCACGGACAGGGCAATTTAGCACTGAAGCTTTCTTT
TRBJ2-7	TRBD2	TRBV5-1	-	CASSPTPTSGSYYEQYF	TGCGCCAGCAGCCCAACCCCGACTAGCGGGAGCTACTACGAGCAGTACTTC
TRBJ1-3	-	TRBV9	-	CASSRSLAAGNTIYF	TGTGCCAGCAGCCGCAGTTTAGCTGCGGGAAACACCATATATTTT
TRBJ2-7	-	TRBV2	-	CASNNPVQGYEQYF	TGTGCCAGCAATAACCCTGTGCAGGGGTACGAGCAGTACTTC
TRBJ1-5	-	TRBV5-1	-	CASSIGGVNQPQHF	TGCGCCAGCAGCATCGGTGGGGTCAATCAGCCCCAGCATTTT
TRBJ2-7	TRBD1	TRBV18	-	CASSPPGQGFEQYF	TGTGCCAGCTCACCTCCGGGACAGGGTTTCGAGCAGTACTTC
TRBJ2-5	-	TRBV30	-	CAWSGPGETQYF	TGTGCCTGGAGTGGACCCGGGGAGACCCAGTACTTC
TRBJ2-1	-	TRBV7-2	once	CASSQDFSNEQFF	TGTGCCAGCAGCCAGGACTTCTCCAATGAGCAGTTCTTC
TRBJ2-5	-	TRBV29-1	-	CSVNEAQETQYF	TGCAGCGTTAACGAGGCCCAAGAGACCCAGTACTTC
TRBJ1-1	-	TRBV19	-	CASSWGNTEAFF	TGTGCCAGTAGTTGGGGGAACACTGAAGCTTTCTTT
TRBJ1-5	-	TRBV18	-	CASSPPGTRFSSDQPQHF	TGTGCCAGCTCACCACCCGGGACTCGCTTTTCATCCGATCAGCCCCAGCATTTT
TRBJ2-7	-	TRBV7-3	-	CASSFTGADLYEQYF	TGTGCCAGCAGCTTCACGGGAGCGGACCTCTACGAGCAGTACTTC
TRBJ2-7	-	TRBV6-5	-	CASSSRFTSREQYF	TGTGCCAGCAGCTCCCGGTTTACTAGTCGCGAGCAGTACTTC
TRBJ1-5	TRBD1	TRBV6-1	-	CASSARDRGSNQPQHF	TGTGCCAGCAGTGCCCGGGACAGGGGTTCCAATCAGCCCCAGCATTTT
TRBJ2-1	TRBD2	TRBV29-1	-	CSVEGGRMVNEQFF	TGCAGCGTTGAAGGCGGGAGGATGGTCAATGAGCAGTTCTTC
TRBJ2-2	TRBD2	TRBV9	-	CASSVELAGNTGELFF	TGTGCCAGCAGCGTAGAGCTAGCGGGCAACACCGGGGAGCTGTTTTTT
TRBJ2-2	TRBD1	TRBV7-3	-	CASSRNPGGHTGELFF	TGTGCCAGCAGCCGAAACCCAGGGGGACACACCGGGGAGCTGTTTTTT
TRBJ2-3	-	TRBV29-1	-	CSVDLSTDTQYF	TGCAGCGTTGACCTAAGCACAGATACGCAGTATTTT
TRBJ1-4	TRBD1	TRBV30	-	CACQTGVGEKLFF	TGTGCCTGCCAGACAGGGGTGGGTGAAAAACTGTTTTTT
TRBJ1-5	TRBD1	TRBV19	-	CASSAVTGYQPQHF	TGTGCCAGTAGTGCGGTGACAGGGTACCAGCCCCAGCATTTT
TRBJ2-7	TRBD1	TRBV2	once	CASSDGTGTSYEQYF	TGTGCCAGCAGTGACGGGACAGGGACCTCCTACGAGCAGTACTTC
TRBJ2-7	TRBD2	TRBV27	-	CASTRTSGTYEQYF	TGTGCCAGCACCCGGACTAGCGGAACCTACGAGCAGTACTTC
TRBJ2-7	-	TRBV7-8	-	CASSTTGAYEQYF	TGTGCCAGCAGCACTACAGGCGCCTACGAGCAGTACTTC
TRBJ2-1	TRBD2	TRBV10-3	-	CAISDKGLAGPRGNEQFF	TGTGCCATCAGTGACAAGGGACTAGCGGGACCCAGGGGGAATGAGCAGTTCTTC
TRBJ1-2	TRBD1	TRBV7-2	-	CASSTGQGYGYTF	TGTGCCAGCAGCACCGGACAGGGCTATGGCTACACCTTC
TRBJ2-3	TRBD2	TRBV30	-	CAWPATSGPRRTDTQYF	TGTGCCTGGCCGGCGACTAGCGGACCCAGACGTACAGATACGCAGTATTTT
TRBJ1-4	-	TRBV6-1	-	CAVIPGAHEKLFF	TGTGCCGTGATCCCAGGGGCGCACGAAAAACTGTTTTTT
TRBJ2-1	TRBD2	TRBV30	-	CAWSVRLAGGNEQFF	TGTGCCTGGAGTGTACGACTAGCGGGGGGGAATGAGCAGTTCTTC
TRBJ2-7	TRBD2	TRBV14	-	CASSQGPSGSLSYEQYF	TGTGCCAGCAGCCAAGGCCCTAGCGGGAGCCTCAGCTACGAGCAGTACTTC
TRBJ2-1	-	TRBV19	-	CASSWAARADEQFF	TGTGCCAGTAGTTGGGCAGCTAGAGCGGATGAGCAGTTCTTC
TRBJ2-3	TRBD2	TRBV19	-	CASSTGLAYTDTQYF	TGTGCCAGTAGCACGGGACTAGCGTACACAGATACGCAGTATTTT
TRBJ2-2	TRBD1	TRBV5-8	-	CASRNRGTGELFF	TGTGCCAGCAGGAACAGGGGCACCGGGGAGCTGTTTTTT
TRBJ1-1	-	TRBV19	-	CASRVDSRTEAFF	TGTGCCAGTAGAGTGGACAGTCGCACTGAAGCTTTCTTT
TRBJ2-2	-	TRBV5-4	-	CASSLKSTNTGELFF	TGTGCCAGCAGCTTAAAGTCCACGAACACCGGGGAGCTGTTTTTT
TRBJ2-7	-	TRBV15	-	CATSRGRVNTYEQYF	TGTGCCACCAGCAGAGGTAGGGTTAACACCTACGAGCAGTACTTC
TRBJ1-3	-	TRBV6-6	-	CASSYSQPSSGNTIYF	TGTGCCAGCAGTTACTCTCAGCCCAGCTCTGGAAACACCATATATTTT
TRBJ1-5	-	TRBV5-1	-	CASSWRQGDQPQHF	TGCGCCAGCAGCTGGCGGCAGGGCGATCAGCCCCAGCATTTT